These 20 T cell receptor beta chains came from one sample sequenced in a study of cytomegalovirus exposure and HLA in healthy donors. Amplification used 60 Vbeta primers and 13 Jbeta primers. Produced via immunoSEQ multiplex PCR; TCRdb's table is partial and in-frame only. The table lists around 130,000 clones, more than 60% of them singletons. The source material was PBMCs. These TCRs come from a woman aged 40 to 50 in good health and CMV-seropositive.

The chain couples TRBV7-3 to TRBJ2-1; 7 nucleotides align to TRBD2. CDR1 and CDR2 (germline): SGHTA, FQGTGA. This CDR3 comprises 15 residues. V trimming: 2 bases; J trimming: 4 bases; junction bases outside the gene matches: 5. The CDR3 spells CASSLDGRNYNEQFF. CDR3 sequence (DNA): TGTGCCAGCAGCTTAGACGGGAGGAATTACAATGAGCAGTTCTTC.

This clone was observed once. The V gene is TRBV10-3, the J gene TRBJ2-7; no clear D. V was pared by 2 bases and J by 3 bases, with 5 bases between. Germline V gene lookup returns CDR1 ENHRY and CDR2 SYGVKD. CDR3 length: 12 amino acids. CDR3 DNA: TGTGCCATCAGTGAGGCAGACTACGAGCAGTACTTC. This codes for CAISEADYEQYF.

V usage is TRBV7-6 and J usage is TRBJ2-6; weak D call: TRBD1 (6 bases). The CDR3 covers 17 residues. Germline CDR1 SGHVS, CDR2 FNYEAQ. V lost 5 bases and J lost 0, with 14 bases in between. The CDR3 DNA follows: TGTGCCAGCAGCAGTGACAGGCCCCGCTCTGGGGCCAACGTCCTGACTTTC. This translates into CASSSDRPRSGANVLTF. Full variable domain (outside the CDR3, taken from reference TRBV7-6 and TRBJ2-6): GAGVSQSPRYKVTKRGQDVALRCDPISGHVSLYWYRQALGQGPEFLTYFNYEAQQDKSGLPNDRFSAERPEGSISTLTIQRTEQRDSAMYRCASSSDRPRSGANVLTFGAGSRLTVL.

The chain is built from TRBV28 and TRBJ1-5; D is uncertain. Trimming shortened V by 5 bases and J by 0 bases, and 14 bases separated the two germline ends. The germline gives CDR1 MDHEN, CDR2 SYDVKM. CDR3 length equals 16 residues. CDR3 sequence reads: CASSPRTGNSNQPQHF. CDR3 nucleotides: TGTGCCAGCAGTCCTCGGACGGGGAATAGCAATCAGCCCCAGCATTTT. The variable domain in full, with the rest retrieved from reference TRBV28 and TRBJ1-5, is DVKVTQSSRYLVKRTGEKVFLECVQDMDHENMFWYRQDPGLGLRLIYFSYDVKMKEKGDIPEGYSVSREKKERFSLILESASTNQTSMYLCASSPRTGNSNQPQHFGDGTRLSIL.

The rearrangement links TRBV19 to TRBJ1-5; 10 bases fit TRBD1. The V segment lost 7 bases and the J segment 4 bases; nucleotides outside the gene matches: 10. Germline V lookup: CDR1 LNHDA, CDR2 SQIVND (reference sequence). This CDR3 has 16 residues. The CDR3 coding sequence is TGTGCCAGTAACCCCACTCCGGGACAGGGGAATCAGCCCCAGCATTTT. Protein: CASNPTPGQGNQPQHF.

The chain is built from TRBV5-1 and TRBJ1-4, with a weak D call TRBD1 (6 bases). This CDR3 is 15 amino acids long. Per germline, CDR1 SGHRS and CDR2 YFSETQ. Between the trimmed V and J ends, which lost 1 base and 3 bases, there was a span of 10 bases. CDR3 nucleotide sequence: TGCGCCAGCAGCTTGTTCAGGGGTCCTAATGAAAAACTGTTTTTT. Translating gives CASSLFRGPNEKLFF.

The rearrangement uses TRBV7-9 and TRBJ2-2; the D gene is possibly TRBD2 (6 bases). Germline V CDR1 and CDR2: SEHNR, FQNEAQ (reference sequence). V lost 6 bases and J 4 bases, leaving 12 bases between the germline ends. This CDR3 has 14 amino acids. DNA of the CDR3: TGTGCCAGCAGGGAGCGGGTTATCACCGGGGAGCTGTTTTTT. Translating gives CASRERVITGELFF.

The chain uses TRBV4-2 and TRBJ2-7; 11 nucleotides line up with TRBD2. The CDR3 extends over 17 amino acids. Germline V gene sequence: CDR1 LGHNA, CDR2 YNFKEQ. The trim removed 4 bases at V and 2 bases at J, leaving 10 bases unmatched. The CDR3, as DNA: TGTGCCAGCAGCCTAAGCCTAGGGACTAGCGGAGCCTACGAGCAGTACTTC. This translates into CASSLSLGTSGAYEQYF.

The rearrangement joins TRBV6-5 to TRBJ1-3, with 7 positions matching TRBD1. The germline V gene has CDR1 MNHEY and CDR2 SVGAGI. The CDR3 runs 15 residues. The J segment lost 0 bases and the V segment lost 6 bases, leaving 5 bases of the junction unmatched. DNA of the CDR3: TGTGCCAGCAGAATAGACAGGGCCTCTGGAAACACCATATATTTT. It specifies CASRIDRASGNTIYF.

The V gene is TRBV5-1, the J gene TRBJ2-5; tentative D call: TRBD1 (6 bases). TRBJ2-7 matches the DNA end more closely, so the J call is doubtful. This CDR3 is built from 14 residues. Germline CDR1 and CDR2: SGHRS and YFSETQ. CDR3 nucleotides: TGCGCCAGCAGCGCACGGGACAACTCCTACGAGCAGTACTTC. Encoded protein: CASSARDNSYEQYF.

V gene TRBV7-9 combines with J gene TRBJ1-6, with D unresolved. V lost 1 base and J 11 bases, leaving 6 bases between the germline ends. This CDR3 contains 12 residues. Germline loops: CDR1 SEHNR, CDR2 FQNEAQ (reference sequence). CDR3 in DNA: TGTGCCAGCAGCTTAGGTGGGCCACCCCTCCACTTT. It encodes CASSLGGPPLHF.

This clone was seen more than once but under ten times. This chain links TRBV19 with TRBJ2-3; D remains ambiguous. The V end was cut by 8 bases, the J end by 2 bases, with 8 bases between. The CDR3 runs to 12 residues. Germline V gives CDR1 LNHDA, CDR2 SQIVND (reference sequence). CDR3 residues: CASSRSTDTQYF. The CDR3 DNA is TGTGCCAGTTCTAGATCCACAGATACGCAGTATTTT.

The gene calls are TRBV29-1 and TRBJ2-7, with TRBD2 as a possible D gene (8 bases). This CDR3 is built from 15 residues. Germline V lookup: CDR1 SQVTM, CDR2 ANQGSEA. Trimming shortened V by 5 bases and J by 4 bases, and 21 bases separated the two germline ends. CDR3 protein: CSVSGGTGGPYEQYF. The CDR3 DNA reads TGCAGCGTTTCAGGGGGGACGGGAGGGCCTTACGAGCAGTACTTC.

This chain connects TRBV15 to TRBJ1-5, with D possibly TRBD1 on 6 matching bases. The V gene lost 3 bases and the J gene lost 0 bases, with 15 bases spanning the gap. Per germline, CDR1 LNHNV and CDR2 YYDKDF (reference sequence). The CDR3 is 17 amino acids. The CDR3 protein is CATSRDRTANSNQPQHF. CDR3 bases: TGTGCCACCAGCAGGGACCGGACAGCAAATAGCAATCAGCCCCAGCATTTT.

This clone was counted only a few times. The chain has TRBV6-4 and TRBJ1-5; tentative D call: TRBD1 (6 bases). V was cut by 3 bases and J by 6 bases, with 9 bases left in between. The CDR3 runs 13 residues. Germline V gene data show CDR1 as MRHNA and CDR2 as SNTAGT. The CDR3 here is CASSETDSQPQHF. CDR3 nucleotide sequence: TGTGCCAGCAGTGAGACGGACAGTCAGCCCCAGCATTTT.

The genes are TRBV19 and TRBJ2-1, with 15 bases aligning to TRBD2. Looked up from germline, CDR1 is LNHDA and CDR2 is SQIVND (reference sequence). After removal of 7 bases from V and 6 bases from J, the junction contained 7 bases not matched to a gene. The CDR3 totals 16 residues. The CDR3 here is CASKPSGLAGGNEQFF. The CDR3 DNA reads TGTGCCAGTAAACCTTCGGGACTAGCGGGGGGCAATGAGCAGTTCTTC.

The V call is TRBV7-2, the J call TRBJ1-5; 7 nucleotides line up with TRBD1. With 5 bases clipped from V and 5 bases from J, the junction kept 6 bases outside the gene matches. CDR3 length: 14 residues. The germline V gene encodes CDR1 SGHTA and CDR2 FQGNSA. The DNA of the CDR3 is TGTGCCAGCAGCCGCGACAGGGTCGATCAGCCCCAGCATTTT. Translating it yields CASSRDRVDQPQHF.

The count of this clone is one. The rearrangement joins TRBV25-1 to TRBJ2-2; D not certain. The CDR3 has 15 residues. From germline, CDR1 is MGHDK and CDR2 SYGVNS. V was clipped by 4 bases and J by 0 bases, with 9 bases between them. The CDR3 DNA sequence: TGTGCCAGCAGTGCAGTAGCCCCGAACACCGGGGAGCTGTTTTTT. Its protein product is CASSAVAPNTGELFF.

The chain employs TRBV6-5 and TRBJ1-1; 10 bases agree with TRBD1. Germline V gene data show CDR1 as MNHEY and CDR2 as SVGAGI. V lost 0 bases to trimming and J lost 4 bases; unmatched junction nucleotides: 5. CDR3 length: 16 residues. CDR3 region: CASSYSGQGVGTEAFF. The CDR3 DNA follows: TGTGCCAGCAGTTACTCTGGACAGGGGGTCGGCACTGAAGCTTTCTTT.

CDR3 amino acids: CASSLGGQGRTEAFF. CDR3 bases: TGTGCCAGCAGCCTTGGCGGACAGGGTCGAACAGAAGCTTTCTTT. The chain recombines TRBV7-3 with TRBJ1-1; 8 bases are a match to TRBD1. The CDR3 runs to 15 residues. The J segment lost 8 bases and the V segment lost 5 bases, leaving 13 bases of the junction unmatched. Germline values: CDR1 SGHTA, CDR2 FQGTGA. Using reference TRBV7-3 and TRBJ1-1 for the parts outside the CDR3, the full variable domain is GAGVSQTPSNKVTEKGKYVELRCDPISGHTALYWYRQSLGQGPEFLIYFQGTGAADDSGLPNDRFFAVRPEGSVSTLKIQRTERGDSAVYLCASSLGGQGRTEAFFGQGTRLTVV.